This T cell receptor (beta chain) originates from a study of shared clonotypes between healthy human individuals. Background on the study: Donors consisted of two women and a few men between 18 and 49.

Into CD45RA+ naive and CD45RA-negative memory subsets, the CD4+ cells were split. The method was immunoSEQ multiplex PCR; TCRdb's version includes in-frame clones alone and lacks a portion of them. The table lists more than 2 million clones, 95% of them singletons. Deletions cut 5 bases from V and 4 bases from J, with 5 bases between. There are 11 residues in the CDR3. Germline-derived CDR1 and CDR2 are MDHEN and SYDVKM. The TCR comes from a man aged 18 to 29 in good health. The sample taken for sequencing was naive CD4+ T cells sorted from blood. Subset: CD45RA+ positively selected. The chain has TRBV28 and TRBJ2-5; no reliable D call. The CDR3 loop is CASSATETQYF. The DNA of the CDR3 is TGTGCCAGCAGTGCTACAGAGACCCAGTACTTC.